This TCR beta chain was identified in a study of blood T cell repertoires in COVID-19. Study background: Whether acute or convalescent, the COVID-19 samples came from the United States, Italy and Spain. PBMCs, B-cell-depleted T cells, or T cells were the source of the cDNA or gDNA that made up the material.

This clone was seen repeatedly, ten times or more. Study processing details: Amplification of reference gene primers was used by the study to estimate nucleated cell counts. Profiling relied on immunoSEQ multiplex PCR, and the TCRdb table lists in-frame clones only, not all of them. For V, J and clone size, that table is used; D and trimming come from the DNA. The table has 150,000 to 200,000 clones, around 77% seen once. Germline CDR1 reads GTSNPN; CDR2 reads SVGIG (reference sequence). The CDR3 has 14 amino acids. The V segment lost 0 bases and the J segment 3 bases; nucleotides outside the gene matches: 2.

The sequenced material came from peripheral blood. The chain is built from TRBV30 and TRBJ1-5; 7 nucleotides align to TRBD1. This sequence originates from a man aged 55-75 years with active or convalescent COVID-19. The CDR3 loop reads CAWSVTGDNQPQHF. DNA of the CDR3: TGTGCCTGGAGTGTCACAGGGGACAATCAGCCCCAGCATTTT.